Below, 4 T cell receptor beta chains from the same sample are listed, as sequenced in a study of regulatory T cells in long-lasting Graves disease. Indicated time point: newly diagnosed GD, antithyroid drugs for less than 3 months. Isolated PBMC RNA provided the starting material for the TCR library. Assembly of TCR beta libraries relied on iRepertoire HTBI primers together with Arm-PCR of CDR3 regions. TCRdb redid the calling of the multiplex PCR reads with MiXCR, one entry per CDR3 protein. The data show approximately 300,000 distinct CDR3 sequences, 15% to 20% seen once. The specimen comprised peripheral blood mononuclear cells (PBMCs), sampled at new diagnosis, from a patient treated with antithyroid drugs. These receptors were taken from a female donor with Graves disease.

Notes on this clonotype: Just one base apart from a much larger clone, this may be a read error. The chain combines TRBV4-2 with TRBJ2-1; 15 bases are a match to TRBD2. V lost 4 bases and J lost 7; bases outside the gene matches: 8. The germline gives CDR1 LGHNA, CDR2 YNFKEQ. The CDR3 length is 17 residues. As DNA, the CDR3 is TGTGCCAGCAGCCGAAATGGACTAGCGGGAGGGTGGAATGAGCAGTTCTTC. It is translated as CASSRNGLAGGWNEQFF.

This clonotype was recorded many times. The chain recombines TRBV24-1 with TRBJ1-6; 9 positions match TRBD1. CDR3 length: 14 amino acids. Per the germline V gene, CDR1 is KGHDR and CDR2 is SFDVKD. V shed 7 bases and J 5 bases; nucleotides not matched to a gene: 2. CDR3 DNA sequence: TGTGCCACCAGAGGGACAGGGAATAATTCACCCCTCCACTTT. It codes for CATRGTGNNSPLHF.

This clonotype was seen many times. The chain links TRBV30 to TRBJ2-3; maybe TRBD2 (7 bases). The V end lost 4 bases, the J end lost 2 bases, and 10 bases lay between the germline ends. The germline gives CDR1 GTSNPN, CDR2 SVGIG (reference sequence). The CDR3 is 13 residues long. The CDR3: CAWMAGATDTQYF. The CDR3 nucleotides are TGTGCCTGGATGGCGGGGGCCACAGATACGCAGTATTTT.

To note about this clonotype: Lacking the conserved final phenylalanine or tryptophan, this CDR3 likely reflects a read error. V gene TRBV19 combines with J gene TRBJ2-7, with TRBD1 identical over 10 bases. Germline lookup yields CDR1 LNHDA and CDR2 SQIVND (reference sequence). The CDR3 totals 14 residues. The V and J ends lost 5 bases and 6 bases, in that order; junction bases with no gene match: 7. The CDR3 region has the DNA TGTGCCAGTAGTTTCGGGACAGGGGTTAGCGAGCAGTACCTC. The encoded protein is CASSFGTGVSEQYL.